Shown below are 19 T cell receptor beta chains from a single sample sequenced in a study of T cell responses to AZD1222 COVID-19 vaccine. The protocol was immunoSEQ multiplex PCR, while the TCRdb copy is restricted to in-frame clones and leaves out a portion. This table has approximately 150,000 clones, about 92% appearing once. The source material was peripheral blood, sampled after recovery from COVID-19. The source is an adult who had recovered from COVID-19.

J is TRBJ2-7 and V is TRBV29-1; D may match TRBD1 or TRBD2 (5 bases each). Germline V gene data show CDR1 as SQVTM and CDR2 as ANQGSEA. CDR3 length: 13 residues. V was shortened by 4 bases and J by 0 bases, with 10 bases between the two germline ends. In DNA, the CDR3 is TGCAGCGTTGGGGGGTCAAGCTCCTACGAGCAGTACTTC. Encoded protein: CSVGGSSSYEQYF.

This clone was counted once. The chain uses TRBV28 and TRBJ2-1, with D unclear. V shed 5 bases and J shed 4 bases, with 15 bases lying between them. CDR1 and CDR2 from the germline V gene are MDHEN and SYDVKM. The CDR3 spans 15 residues. CDR3 in amino acids: CASSHEPFGYNEQFF. The CDR3 DNA follows: TGTGCCAGCAGTCATGAACCCTTTGGGTACAATGAGCAGTTCTTC.

This sequence joins TRBV27 and TRBJ2-7; TRBD2 might be the D (6 bases). Germline V lookup: CDR1 MNHEY, CDR2 SMNVEV (reference sequence). This CDR3 is built from 13 residues. Trimming stripped 3 bases from V and 5 bases from J, with 11 bases between. Here the CDR3 DNA reads TGTGCCAGCAGTTTCCGGGACTTGAACGAGCAGTACTTC. Translating gives CASSFRDLNEQYF.

The chain couples TRBV18 to TRBJ1-1, with 8 bases identical to TRBD1. J gave up 5 bases and V 6 bases, and 8 bases lay outside the gene matches. The CDR3 runs to 14 residues. Per the germline V gene, CDR1 is KGHSH and CDR2 is LQKENI. CDR3 sequence: CASSHDRGETEAFF. The CDR3 nucleotides read TGTGCCAGCTCTCACGACAGGGGAGAAACTGAAGCTTTCTTT.

The V call is TRBV9, the J call TRBJ2-1; 8 bases agree with TRBD2. Trimming at V came to 1 base and at J to 2 bases, leaving 2 bases not matched to a gene. Germline V gives CDR1 SGDLS, CDR2 YYNGEE. This CDR3 region has 15 residues. CDR3 loop: CASSVSGGPYNEQFF. CDR3 in DNA: TGTGCCAGCAGCGTATCGGGAGGGCCCTACAATGAGCAGTTCTTC.

This clone was found a few times. CDR3 residues: CASSESRGSPQHF. The DNA of the CDR3 is TGTGCCAGCAGTGAATCGAGGGGTTCCCCCCAGCATTTT. This chain links TRBV6-1 with TRBJ1-5; maybe TRBD1 (5 bases). Germline CDR1 and CDR2: MNHNS and SASEGT. The CDR3 extends over 13 amino acids. V lost 2 bases, J lost 10 bases, and 12 bases lay in between.

The CDR3 here is CASSRGLAGAETQYF. The CDR3 coding sequence is TGTGCCAGCAGTCGTGGACTAGCGGGAGCGGAGACCCAGTACTTC. V gene TRBV28 combines with J gene TRBJ2-5; 13 bases are shared with TRBD2. Germline V gives CDR1 MDHEN, CDR2 SYDVKM. After removal of 5 bases from V and 5 bases from J, the junction contained 5 bases not matched to a gene. This CDR3 has 15 amino acids.

The rearrangement links TRBV4-2 to TRBJ2-3, with D maybe TRBD2 (6 bases). The V end lost 1 base, the J end lost 1 base, and 6 bases lay between the germline ends. Germline V gene sequence: CDR1 LGHNA, CDR2 YNFKEQ. The CDR3 is made up of 14 amino acids. CDR3 nucleotide sequence: TGTGCCAGCAGCCAAGGGGGGGGCACAGATACGCAGTATTTT. It specifies CASSQGGGTDTQYF.

The chain couples TRBV29-1 to TRBJ1-1; 7 bases are shared with TRBD1. CDR3 length: 14 residues. V was clipped by 6 bases and J by 1 base; unmatched bases: 8. Germline V gene sequence: CDR1 SQVTM, CDR2 ANQGSEA. The CDR3 DNA reads TGCAGCGTGAAAGGGGGCATCGGGAACACTGAAGCTTTCTTT. Encoded protein: CSVKGGIGNTEAFF.

The rearrangement joins TRBV2 to TRBJ2-2; weak D call: TRBD2 (6 bases). The V gene lost 5 bases and the J gene lost 6 bases, with 16 bases spanning the gap. Germline lookup yields CDR1 SNHLY and CDR2 FYNNEI. This CDR3 region has 15 residues. CDR3 amino acids: CASSQDKTRSGELFF. The DNA for the CDR3 is TGTGCCAGCAGTCAAGATAAGACTAGATCCGGGGAGCTGTTTTTT.

The chain has TRBV12-5 and TRBJ1-5; 8 nucleotides line up with TRBD1. In germline, CDR1 is LGHNT, CDR2 FRNRAP. The CDR3 consists of 15 residues. V was pared by 8 bases and J by 7 bases, with 13 bases of the junction left unmatched. CDR3 sequence: CASQPGGVSGQPQHF. CDR3 nucleotide sequence: TGTGCTAGTCAGCCAGGGGGCGTCTCAGGGCAGCCCCAGCATTTT.

V and J are TRBV6-1 and TRBJ1-6, with 7 positions matching TRBD1. V was pared by 4 bases and J by 1 base, with 4 bases of the junction left unmatched. The CDR3 runs to 16 residues. Germline values: CDR1 MNHNS, CDR2 SASEGT. The CDR3 reads CASSADRPSYNSPLHF. CDR3 bases: TGTGCCAGCAGTGCGGACAGGCCTTCCTATAATTCACCCCTCCACTTT.

This chain joins TRBV7-2 and TRBJ1-2, with no clear D. This CDR3 comprises 14 residues. The V gene lost 8 bases and the J gene lost 4 bases, with 17 bases spanning the gap. Per germline, CDR1 SGHTA and CDR2 FQGNSA. DNA of the CDR3: TGTGCCAGCGGCAACTTGAGGGTGAGCTATGGCTACACCTTC. Amino acid sequence: CASGNLRVSYGYTF.

The chain uses TRBV10-3 and TRBJ1-1, with unresolved D. The CDR3 is 11 residues long. Germline V gives CDR1 ENHRY, CDR2 SYGVKD. The V gene lost 10 bases and the J gene lost 3 bases, with 9 bases spanning the gap. The CDR3 DNA reads as TGTGCCACAGCCGCGGACACTGAAGCTTTCTTT. Translation: CATAADTEAFF.

This sequence joins TRBV6-1 and TRBJ2-7; D remains unclear. Germline V gene data show CDR1 as MNHNS and CDR2 as SASEGT. The V and J ends lost 2 bases and 0 bases respectively, with 8 bases between them. This CDR3 has 14 amino acids. CDR3 in amino acids: CASSERLLSYEQYF. In DNA form, the CDR3 reads TGTGCCAGCAGTGAAAGACTCCTCTCCTACGAGCAGTACTTC.

The chain has TRBV20-1 and TRBJ2-1, with TRBD1 matching over 8 bases. This CDR3 comprises 11 residues. The germline V gene encodes CDR1 DFQATT and CDR2 SNEGSKA (reference sequence). V shed 5 bases and J 8 bases; nucleotides not matched to a gene: 2. This CDR3 is CSAGQGYEQFF. The CDR3 DNA reads TGCAGTGCTGGACAGGGATATGAGCAGTTCTTC.

V gene TRBV7-2 combines with J gene TRBJ2-3, with TRBD2 identical over 9 bases. CDR3 length: 16 amino acids. The V segment lost 2 bases and the J segment 5 bases; nucleotides outside the gene matches: 8. The V gene's germline CDR1 is SGHTA and CDR2 FQGNSA. The CDR3 DNA reads TGTGCCAGCAGCTTAAGGCTAGCGGGAATGGGAGATACGCAGTATTTT. Protein product: CASSLRLAGMGDTQYF.

This sequence joins TRBV27 and TRBJ1-5; D is unresolved. V was cut by 5 bases and J by 6 bases, with 11 bases left in between. Germline CDR1 reads MNHEY; CDR2 reads SMNVEV (reference sequence). The CDR3 runs 13 residues. The CDR3 DNA follows: TGTGCCAGCAGTAACGGAGTTAGTCAGCCCCAGCATTTT. Translation: CASSNGVSQPQHF.

The CDR3 region is CASSEAPQGRGNSPLHF. As DNA, the CDR3 is TGTGCCAGCAGTGAAGCGCCTCAGGGGAGAGGTAATTCACCCCTCCACTTT. This chain links TRBV6-1 with TRBJ1-6; tentatively, D is TRBD1 (6 bases). CDR1 MNHNS and CDR2 SASEGT come from the germline V gene. V lost 0 bases to trimming and J lost 6 bases, with 15 bases between them. CDR3 length: 17 residues.